These 17 T cell receptor beta chains were all obtained from the same sample, sequenced in a study of blood T cell repertoires in COVID-19. The method was immunoSEQ multiplex PCR; TCRdb's version includes in-frame clones alone and lacks a portion of them. The table records 200,000 or so clones, over 75% of them present only once. The sample was peripheral blood. The receptor set was obtained from a man aged 50-60 years with COVID-19, enrolled during active disease.

The chain couples TRBV7-9 to TRBJ2-1; 12 nucleotides match TRBD2. The CDR3 is 16 amino acids. Trimming at V came to 5 bases and at J to 7 bases, leaving 9 bases not matched to a gene. Germline V gene lookup returns CDR1 SEHNR and CDR2 FQNEAQ (reference sequence). For the CDR3, the DNA is TGTGCCAGCAGCGTGCCTAGCGGGAGGGCCGAAAATGAGCAGTTCTTC. This sequence encodes CASSVPSGRAENEQFF.

The chain uses TRBV30 and TRBJ2-1; 7 bases map to TRBD2. With V trimmed by 0 bases and J by 9 bases, 5 bases remained unmatched. This CDR3 contains 13 residues. Germline assignment: CDR1 GTSNPN and CDR2 SVGIG (reference sequence). The CDR3 loop reads CAWSVPGGSEQFF. CDR3 DNA: TGTGCCTGGAGTGTTCCTGGCGGGAGTGAGCAGTTCTTC. The full variable domain, its missing parts supplied by reference TRBV30 and TRBJ2-1, is SQTIHQWPATLVQPVGSPLSLECTVEGTSNPNLYWYRQAAGRGLQLLFYSVGIGQISSEVPQNLSASRPQDRQFILSSKKLLLSDSGFYLCAWSVPGGSEQFFGPGTRLTVL.

The V gene is TRBV5-1, the J gene TRBJ2-2; tentatively, D is TRBD1 (6 bases). Per germline, CDR1 SGHRS and CDR2 YFSETQ. This CDR3 has 14 amino acids. The V end was cut by 0 bases, the J end by 4 bases, with 7 bases between. As DNA, the CDR3 is TGCGCCAGCAGCTTGGGGGGGCGCACCGGGGAGCTGTTTTTT. Protein: CASSLGGRTGELFF.

Note on this clone: A junction boundary mismatches the germline segment, possibly from a read error. This chain links TRBV7-6 with TRBJ2-1; TRBD1 matches at 9 bases. CDR3 length: 15 amino acids. The germline CDR1 and CDR2 sequences are SGHVS and FNYEAQ. CDR3 nucleotides: TGTGCCAGCAGCCTAGCGACAGGGGGCTACAATGAGCAGTTCTTC. Protein: CASSLATGGYNEQFF. The full variable domain, completed using reference TRBV7-6 and TRBJ2-1, is GAGVSQSPRYKVTKRGQDVALRCDPISGHVSLYWYRQALGQGPEFLTYFNYEAQQDKSGLPNDRFSAERPEGSISTLTIQRTEQRDSAMYRCASSLATGGYNEQFFGPGTRLTVL.

The chain carries TRBV28 and TRBJ1-2; D perhaps matches TRBD1 (5 bases). The CDR3 sequence is 15 residues long. V lost 2 bases, J lost 7 bases, and 17 bases lay in between. Looked up from germline, CDR1 is MDHEN and CDR2 is SYDVKM. The CDR3: CASSLTGRPIAGYTF. The CDR3 bases are TGTGCCAGCAGTTTAACAGGACGGCCGATTGCTGGCTACACCTTC.

The chain is built from TRBV6-6 and TRBJ2-6, with no clear D. This CDR3 comprises 16 residues. CDR1 and CDR2 from the germline V gene are MNHNY and SVGAGI (reference sequence). V was clipped by 4 bases and J by 5 bases, with 15 bases between them. This CDR3 is CASSLVTARRANVLTF. The CDR3 DNA sequence: TGTGCCAGCAGTTTGGTGACGGCGCGGAGGGCCAACGTCCTGACTTTC.

The chain has TRBV11-2 and TRBJ2-7; 10 nucleotides align to TRBD1. CDR1 and CDR2 (germline): SGHAT, FQNNGV. The trim removed 5 bases at V and 9 bases at J, leaving 7 bases unmatched. This CDR3 comprises 13 residues. The CDR3, as DNA: TGTGCCAGCAGCACGGGACAGGGGAGAGGGCAGTACTTC. It specifies CASSTGQGRGQYF.

The chain carries TRBV30 and TRBJ1-3; TRBD1 aligns across 7 bases. The CDR3 contains 14 residues. In germline, CDR1 is GTSNPN, CDR2 SVGIG (reference sequence). The ends lost 6 bases at V and 4 bases at J; junction bases unmatched: 9. The CDR3 region is CACDLTGTGNTIYF. The CDR3 DNA reads TGTGCCTGCGATTTGACAGGGACAGGAAACACCATATATTTT.

This clone came up once. The chain couples TRBV14 to TRBJ1-1; 11 bases fit TRBD1. The V segment lost 3 bases and the J segment 2 bases; nucleotides outside the gene matches: 2. The CDR3 is 15 amino acids. The V gene's germline CDR1 is SGHDN and CDR2 FVKESK. The CDR3 sequence: CASSQRTGGNTEAFF. The CDR3 region has the DNA TGTGCCAGCAGCCAGAGGACAGGGGGCAACACTGAAGCTTTCTTT.

J is TRBJ2-3 and V is TRBV29-1, with a tentative D call TRBD2 (6 bases). CDR1 is SQVTM and CDR2 is ANQGSEA in the germline V gene. V shed 5 bases and J shed 0 bases, with 12 bases lying between them. There are 14 residues in the CDR3. The DNA for the CDR3 is TGCAGCGTTCGACCGGGACTGAGCACAGATACGCAGTATTTT. This codes for CSVRPGLSTDTQYF.

The chain couples TRBV7-9 to TRBJ1-2; D perhaps matches TRBD1 (5 bases). The CDR3 consists of 15 residues. Trimming left V 5 bases short and J 2 bases short, with 15 bases between. Germline CDR1 and CDR2: SEHNR and FQNEAQ (reference sequence). DNA of the CDR3: TGTGCCAGCAGCCTAGGACAAGGGGTGAACTATGGCTACACCTTC. It translates to CASSLGQGVNYGYTF.

The V and J genes are TRBV7-7 and TRBJ2-1, with 9 nucleotides matching TRBD2. V lost 5 bases to trimming and J lost 6 bases; unmatched junction nucleotides: 8. Germline assignment: CDR1 SSHAT and CDR2 FNYEAQ (reference sequence). This CDR3 contains 15 residues. The CDR3 here is CASSPLAGTLNEQFF. The CDR3 nucleotides are TGTGCCAGCAGCCCCCTAGCGGGGACACTCAATGAGCAGTTCTTC.

This sequence joins TRBV7-3 and TRBJ2-1; 9 nucleotides align to TRBD2. V was clipped by 3 bases and J by 8 bases; unmatched bases: 14. Looked up from germline, CDR1 is SGHTA and CDR2 is FQGTGA. This CDR3 contains 17 residues. CDR3 DNA sequence: TGTGCCAGCAGCTTCCTCCCAAGTAGCGGGAGATCTGATGAGCAGTTCTTC. It specifies CASSFLPSSGRSDEQFF.

The J gene is TRBJ2-7, the V gene TRBV4-2; TRBD2 agrees at 9 bases. Germline lookup yields CDR1 LGHNA and CDR2 YNFKEQ. The J segment lost 0 bases and the V segment lost 0 bases, leaving 9 bases of the junction unmatched. This CDR3 has 18 amino acids. CDR3 nucleotides: TGTGCCAGCAGCCAAGAATTTGGCGGGGGGGTTAGCTCCTACGAGCAGTACTTC. This encodes CASSQEFGGGVSSYEQYF.

A single count supports this clone. The gene calls are TRBV29-1 and TRBJ2-3; 12 bases are shared with TRBD2. Germline trimming cut 5 bases from V and 5 bases from J; bases unmatched to any gene: 8. The V gene's germline CDR1 is SQVTM and CDR2 ANQGSEA. The CDR3 totals 15 residues. DNA for the CDR3: TGCAGCGTTTCGGCTAGCGGGGGGGCCCTAGATACGCAGTATTTT. Protein: CSVSASGGALDTQYF.

The chain has TRBV6-5 and TRBJ2-6; TRBD1 aligns across 7 bases. V was pared by 5 bases and J by 2 bases, with 3 bases of the junction left unmatched. Germline loops: CDR1 MNHEY, CDR2 SVGAGI. CDR3 length equals 15 residues. CDR3 protein: CASSIQGAGANVLTF. In nucleotides, the CDR3 is TGTGCCAGCAGTATTCAGGGGGCTGGGGCCAACGTCCTGACTTTC.

V usage is TRBV6-5 and J usage is TRBJ2-1, with no clear D. The length of the CDR3 is 15 residues. V was trimmed by 6 bases and J by 5 bases, leaving 17 bases between them. Germline CDR1 MNHEY, CDR2 SVGAGI. The CDR3 DNA is TGTGCCAGCAGCAGGATCTCCGGCCTTAACAATGAGCAGTTCTTC. Its translation: CASSRISGLNNEQFF.